The following is a T cell receptor beta chain sequence with its context. This CDR3 region has 16 residues. Germline V gives CDR1 MNHEY, CDR2 SMNVEV (reference sequence). V gave up 6 bases and J gave up 2 bases; unmatched junction bases: 11. The data stem from a study of blood T cell repertoires in COVID-19. In the study overall: Spain, Italy and the United States supplied samples that represented acute and convalescent COVID-19.

Per the original methods: From reference gene primer amplification, estimates of nucleated cell counts were derived. Clones were sequenced by immunoSEQ multiplex PCR, and TCRdb holds only the in-frame ones, with some missing. For V, J and clone size, that table is used; D and trimming come from the DNA. This table has about 99,000 clones, 75% to 90% appearing once. The chain carries TRBV27 and TRBJ2-7; 9 bases line up with TRBD1. This receptor was taken from a man aged 50 to 59 with acute or convalescent COVID-19. Input material: peripheral blood. CDR3 protein: CASSTTSNRGPYEQYF. The CDR3 bases are TGTGCCAGCAGCACAACAAGCAACAGGGGGCCCTACGAGCAGTACTTC.